This TCR beta chain was retrieved from a study of blood T cell repertoires in COVID-19. Across the whole study: Samples of COVID-19 (acute and convalescent) were obtained from the United States, Italy and Spain.

Data came from immunoSEQ multiplex PCR; TCRdb stores just in-frame clones and leaves some out. The repertoire holds hundreds of thousands of clones, with 85% to 90% as singletons. The V gene lost 3 bases and the J gene lost 4 bases, with 12 bases spanning the gap. Germline CDR1 is MGHDK and CDR2 is SYGVNS. This CDR3 region has 15 residues. Cohorts were determined from participant-reported clinical history. The receptor was derived from a woman younger than 35 who had recovered from COVID-19. Source material: PBMCs or T cells enriched from blood (not recorded which). This chain links TRBV25-1 with TRBJ2-2; D uncertain. The CDR3 region is CASSDTRRITGELFF. The CDR3 region has the DNA TGTGCCAGCAGTGATACCAGGCGTATCACCGGGGAGCTGTTTTTT.